This TCR beta chain derives from a study of cytomegalovirus exposure and HLA in healthy donors. Study results and limitations: Under in vitro conditions, three CMV-associated chains were confirmed as specific for CMV antigens. Rarity characterized most TCR sequences, yet some public TCRs appeared in many donors.

Turning to this clone: Its cognate antigen is unknown.

Assay used: immunoSEQ multiplex PCR; TCRdb lists only in-frame clones, some missing. The sample holds fewer than 85,000 clones, about 90% seen once. Germline-derived CDR1 and CDR2 are PRHDT and FYEKMQ (reference sequence). The CDR3 runs 12 residues. V lost 1 base and J 16 bases, leaving 14 bases between the germline ends. The donors were part of the validation cohort, which consisted of over a hundred subjects and was separate from the first cohort of about 650 subjects. The TCR comes from a woman younger than 35 in good health and CMV-seropositive. The sequenced sample was PBMCs. This chain connects TRBV13 to TRBJ2-1, with TRBD2 as a possible D gene (6 bases). CDR3 loop: CASSLVREKDFF. The CDR3 coding sequence is TGTGCCAGCAGCTTAGTTCGGGAGAAGGATTTCTTC.